The 16 T cell receptor beta chains presented below share a single source sample, sequenced in a study of blood T cell repertoires in COVID-19. Clones were read by immunoSEQ multiplex PCR, and TCRdb kept only the in-frame ones, dropping some. The profile covers hundreds of thousands of clones, with roughly 85% appearing a single time and roughly 4.7% taken by the ten largest. The sequencing input was PBMCs or T cells enriched from blood (not recorded which). Every receptor here comes from a man in his forties who had been exposed to COVID-19.

V is TRBV11-2 and J is TRBJ2-5; the D gene is possibly TRBD2 (5 bases). The CDR3 runs 13 residues. With 5 bases removed from V and 8 bases from J, the gap between germline ends came to 15 bases. Germline CDR1 SGHAT, CDR2 FQNNGV. CDR3 DNA: TGTGCCAGCAGCGAGGGCCAGGAGAGAACCCAGTACTTC. Translated: CASSEGQERTQYF.

A few counts support this clone. This CDR3 is CASSPGGSTDTQYF. The CDR3 nucleotides read TGCGCCAGCAGCCCCGGTGGTAGCACAGATACGCAGTATTTT. The chain joins TRBV5-1 to TRBJ2-3; the D is unclear. The V end was cut by 4 bases, the J end by 0 bases, with 9 bases between. The CDR3 is made up of 14 amino acids. From germline, CDR1 is SGHRS and CDR2 YFSETQ.

This chain connects TRBV6-5 to TRBJ2-1, with unresolved D. The CDR3 covers 16 residues. Germline CDR1 MNHEY, CDR2 SVGAGI. Trimming cost V 0 bases and J 0 bases, with 9 bases left between them. DNA for the CDR3: TGTGCCAGCAGTTACTCGGGCAGCACCTCCTACAATGAGCAGTTCTTC. Its protein is CASSYSGSTSYNEQFF.

The chain carries TRBV2 and TRBJ1-5; perhaps TRBD1 as D (5 bases). CDR1 SNHLY and CDR2 FYNNEI come from the germline V gene. This CDR3 is 12 amino acids long. Trimming shortened V by 8 bases and J by 7 bases, and 12 bases separated the two germline ends. The CDR3 spells CASATGWQPQHF. In DNA, the CDR3 is TGTGCCAGCGCTACAGGATGGCAGCCCCAGCATTTT.

The chain carries TRBV7-3 and TRBJ1-6, with no clear D. Per germline, CDR1 SGHTA and CDR2 FQGTGA. The CDR3 is made up of 13 amino acids. V lost 2 bases to trimming and J lost 7 bases, with 6 bases between them. Written as DNA, the CDR3 is TGTGCCAGCAGCTTAGCAGTAAATTCACCCCTCCACTTT. Its translation is CASSLAVNSPLHF.

This clone appeared once. The chain uses TRBV5-1 and TRBJ1-3; perhaps TRBD1 as D (6 bases). This CDR3 spans 13 amino acids. V shed 4 bases and J shed 8 bases, with 13 bases lying between them. The germline gives CDR1 SGHRS, CDR2 YFSETQ. CDR3 nucleotide sequence: TGCGCCAGCAGCCCCCAAGGGGGGGACACCATATATTTT. Its protein product is CASSPQGGDTIYF.

This sequence joins TRBV5-6 and TRBJ1-2, with D perhaps TRBD1 (6 bases). Per the germline V gene, CDR1 is SGHDT and CDR2 is YYEEEE. The CDR3 is made up of 13 amino acids. V dropped 5 bases and J dropped 6 bases, with 14 bases sitting between them. DNA for the CDR3: TGTGCCAGCAGAGTCCCCCAGGGGAATGGCTACACCTTC. Translation: CASRVPQGNGYTF.

The V and J genes are TRBV19 and TRBJ2-1; TRBD2 is a possible D gene (6 bases). The V gene's germline CDR1 is LNHDA and CDR2 SQIVND (reference sequence). The CDR3 extends over 17 amino acids. V lost 3 bases to trimming and J lost 0 bases, with 15 bases between them. The CDR3 sequence is CASSIYERASSYNEQFF. The CDR3 nucleotides are TGTGCCAGTAGTATTTATGAGCGGGCGAGCTCCTACAATGAGCAGTTCTTC. The variable domain in full, with the rest retrieved from reference TRBV19 and TRBJ2-1, is DGGITQSPKYLFRKEGQNVTLSCEQNLNHDAMYWYRQDPGQGLRLIYYSQIVNDFQKGDIAEGYSVSREKKESFPLTVTSAQKNPTAFYLCASSIYERASSYNEQFFGPGTRLTVL.

V and J are TRBV7-8 and TRBJ1-4, with D possibly being TRBD1 (5 bases). This CDR3 has 15 amino acids. V lost 2 bases and J 2 bases, leaving 9 bases between the germline ends. Germline loops: CDR1 SGHVS, CDR2 FQNEAQ. CDR3: CASSLSGATNEKLFF. CDR3 bases: TGTGCCAGCAGCTTAAGTGGGGCCACTAATGAAAAACTGTTTTTT.

This chain joins TRBV7-9 and TRBJ1-5; D is possibly TRBD1 (6 bases). V was shortened by 4 bases and J by 6 bases, with 13 bases between the two germline ends. The CDR3 has 14 amino acids. Germline V CDR1 and CDR2: SEHNR, FQNEAQ (reference sequence). The CDR3 is CASSSQGLSQPQHF. CDR3 DNA: TGTGCCAGCAGCTCCCAGGGGTTGAGTCAGCCCCAGCATTTT.

The rearrangement uses TRBV11-2 and TRBJ1-3, with D unresolved. Germline CDR1 is SGHAT and CDR2 is FQNNGV. This CDR3 region has 16 residues. V was trimmed by 2 bases and J by 1 base, leaving 12 bases between them. CDR3 in amino acids: CASSLSGWHSGNTIYF. The CDR3 coding sequence is TGTGCCAGCAGCTTATCGGGGTGGCATTCTGGAAACACCATATATTTT.

CDR3 residues: CASSRTSGNYEQYF. Here the CDR3 DNA reads TGTGCCAGCAGCAGGACTAGCGGGAACTACGAGCAGTACTTC. V usage is TRBV11-2 and J usage is TRBJ2-7; 12 nucleotides match TRBD2. The germline CDR1 and CDR2 sequences are SGHAT and FQNNGV. J lost 3 bases, V lost 5 bases, and 2 bases had no gene match. This CDR3 is 14 amino acids long.

About this clone itself: This sample also contains other DNA sequences that code for the same CDR3. V is TRBV29-1 and J is TRBJ1-1; no firm D call. V dropped 4 bases and J dropped 4 bases, with 7 bases sitting between them. The germline V gene encodes CDR1 SQVTM and CDR2 ANQGSEA. The CDR3 spans 11 residues. The CDR3, as DNA: TGCAGCGTTGCCGGGGTCACTGAAGCTTTCTTT. The encoded protein is CSVAGVTEAFF.

This chain joins TRBV7-9 and TRBJ2-5; D is unresolved. The CDR3 extends over 14 amino acids. CDR1 SEHNR and CDR2 FQNEAQ come from the germline V gene (reference sequence). Trimming removed 5 bases at V and 7 bases at J, with 17 bases between. CDR3 amino acids: CASSPLASRRTQYF. CDR3 bases: TGTGCCAGCAGCCCCCTGGCCTCTAGGCGGACCCAGTACTTC.

The chain combines TRBV3-1 (or the pseudogene TRBV3-2) with TRBJ2-4, with no clear D. CDR3 length equals 15 residues. Deletions cut 4 bases from V and 2 bases from J, with 12 bases between. CDR1 and CDR2 from the germline V gene are LGHDT and YNNKEL (reference sequence). The CDR3, as DNA: TGTGCCAGCAGCCCCGTACAGTTACCCAAAAACATTCAGTACTTC. Residues: CASSPVQLPKNIQYF.

V and J are TRBV19 and TRBJ2-5; the match to TRBD1 covers 10 bases. The CDR3 covers 19 residues. Trimming cost V 6 bases and J 4 bases; bases outside gene matches: 20. Germline V gives CDR1 LNHDA, CDR2 SQIVND (reference sequence). The CDR3 sequence: CASSGTGVVSGHGRETQYF. The CDR3 nucleotides are TGTGCCAGTAGCGGGACAGGGGTTGTCTCGGGCCATGGTCGAGAGACCCAGTACTTC.